This TCR beta chain was captured by sequencing in a study of blood T cell repertoires in COVID-19. In the authors' methods: Reference gene primer amplification gave nucleated cell count estimates. The table came from immunoSEQ multiplex PCR; TCRdb's copy has only in-frame clones and leaves some out. Clonal size and the V and J genes are those of that table, whereas D and trimming came from the DNA. The table includes about 82,000 clones, 75% to 90% detected once. V lost 8 bases to trimming and J lost 0 bases; unmatched junction nucleotides: 6. The germline CDR1 and CDR2 sequences are LNHDA and SQIVND (reference sequence). CDR3 length: 16 residues.

J is TRBJ1-4 and V is TRBV19; 10 nucleotides align to TRBD1. The receptor's source is a woman between 40 and 50 years old with active or convalescent COVID-19. The sample consisted of peripheral blood. The CDR3: CASRDRGRSTNEKLFF. CDR3 DNA sequence: TGTGCCAGTCGGGACAGGGGCCGTTCAACTAATGAAAAACTGTTTTTT.